These T cell receptor beta chains were read from a single sample in a study of a mutant IDH1 vaccine in newly diagnosed glioma. These receptors' targets are unknown. The protocol was immunoSEQ multiplex PCR, while the TCRdb copy is restricted to in-frame clones and leaves out a portion. The sample has roughly 11,000 clones; over 75% are singletons. Source: PBMCs, taken from a glioma patient whose treatment included an IDH1 peptide vaccine. Every receptor here comes from a woman between 40 and 50 years old with glioma. Some clones in this sample may be carry-over from other donors' samples. The CDR3 runs from the conserved cysteine through the conserved F or W. A D gene is named only where the DNA matches it firmly. Where a row states a size, it is once, few, many or the class of an expanded clone; other rows omit it.

size: -; V: TRBV6-6; length: 10; J: TRBJ1-1; D: -; CDR3: CASSLYEAFF; DNA: TGTGCCAGCAGCCTGTATGAAGCTTTCTTT
size: -; V: TRBV28; length: 22; J: TRBJ2-7; D: TRBD1; CDR3: CASSLLTSRTGAQKQSSYEQYF; DNA: TGTGCCAGCAGTTTACTAACTTCGCGGACAGGGGCGCAGAAACAGAGCTCCTACGAGCAGTACTTC
size: -; V: TRBV14; length: 15; J: TRBJ2-7; D: TRBD1; CDR3: CASSQDPGGSYEQYF; DNA: TGTGCCAGCAGCCAAGATCCAGGGGGTTCCTACGAGCAGTACTTC
size: -; V: TRBV14; length: 15; J: TRBJ2-1; D: -; CDR3: CASSPGKRAYNEQFF; DNA: TGTGCCAGCAGCCCAGGAAAGCGGGCATACAATGAGCAGTTCTTC
size: -; V: TRBV6-7; length: 15; J: TRBJ2-7; D: -; CDR3: CASIGRGLVAHEQYF; DNA: TGTGCCAGCATCGGCCGCGGCCTGGTAGCCCACGAGCAGTACTTC
size: -; V: TRBV27; length: 14; J: TRBJ1-5; D: -; CDR3: CASSLRRSNQPQHF; DNA: TGTGCCAGCAGTTTACGCAGAAGCAATCAGCCCCAGCATTTT
size: -; V: TRBV15; length: 14; J: TRBJ1-2; D: -; CDR3: CATTPEGGGYGYTF; DNA: TGTGCCACCACCCCGGAGGGGGGAGGCTATGGCTACACCTTC
size: -; V: TRBV9; length: 13; J: TRBJ2-5; D: -; CDR3: CASSVGPKETQYF; DNA: TGTGCCAGCAGCGTAGGACCCAAGGAGACCCAGTACTTC
size: -; V: TRBV30; length: 14; J: TRBJ2-7; D: -; CDR3: CAWSVLQQAYEQYF; DNA: TGTGCCTGGAGTGTACTACAGCAAGCCTACGAGCAGTACTTC
size: -; V: TRBV7-8; length: 14; J: TRBJ2-7; D: TRBD2; CDR3: CASSLAEGRDEQYF; DNA: TGTGCCAGCAGCTTAGCGGAGGGGAGGGACGAGCAGTACTTC
size: -; V: TRBV30; length: 13; J: TRBJ1-2; D: TRBD1; CDR3: CARRQGLEYGYTF; DNA: TGTGCCCGTCGACAGGGTCTAGAATATGGCTACACCTTC
size: -; V: TRBV30; length: 13; J: TRBJ1-2; D: TRBD1; CDR3: CAWSVSTGAGYTF; DNA: TGTGCCTGGAGTGTCAGCACAGGGGCAGGCTACACCTTC
size: -; V: TRBV18; length: 12; J: TRBJ2-3; D: -; CDR3: CASSPGVDTQYF; DNA: TGTGCCAGCTCACCGGGTGTGGATACGCAGTATTTT
size: -; V: TRBV9; length: 16; J: TRBJ1-3; D: TRBD1; CDR3: CASSRGQGADGNTIYF; DNA: TGTGCCAGCAGCAGAGGACAGGGGGCGGATGGAAACACCATATATTTT
size: -; V: TRBV7-9; length: 14; J: TRBJ1-3; D: -; CDR3: CASSLGGSGNTIYF; DNA: TGTGCCAGCAGCCTCGGGGGGTCTGGAAACACCATATATTTT
size: -; V: TRBV14; length: 16; J: TRBJ2-1; D: -; CDR3: CASSQAGSLNYNEQFF; DNA: TGTGCCAGCAGCCAAGCGGGCAGCCTAAATTACAATGAGCAGTTCTTC
size: -; V: TRBV29-1; length: 13; J: TRBJ1-1; D: TRBD1; CDR3: CSGMTGMNTEAFF; DNA: TGCAGCGGTATGACAGGGATGAACACTGAAGCTTTCTTT
size: medium-sized; V: TRBV6-6; length: 16; J: TRBJ2-5; D: -; CDR3: CASSVAVASAQETQYF; DNA: TGTGCCAGCAGTGTCGCAGTGGCTAGCGCACAAGAGACCCAGTACTTC
size: -; V: TRBV18; length: 11; J: TRBJ2-5; D: -; CDR3: CASSRTETQYF; DNA: TGTGCCAGCTCCCGCACCGAGACCCAATACTTC